This T cell receptor (beta chain) is drawn from a study of molecular identifiers for immune sequencing clone quantification (dated by TCRdb to 2017 to 2018). The study in broad terms: For a replicate experiment, RNA from approximately 20,000 or 100,000 naive CD8 T cells was divided into five aliquots, and four of the five aliquots were sequenced. This methods study used CD8 T cells to benchmark TCR RNA copy counting and molecular-identifier clustering-based TCR repertoire sequencing (MIDCIRS). Overall study results and their limits: Clones above 20 RNA copies held over 99% of molecules in CMV-specific effector cells but under 1% in naive cells. The naive libraries included spiked-in Jurkat TCR RNA (approximately ten copies' worth), and this RNA is not part of the donor repertoire. Modeling estimated approximately 3 recovered TCR RNA copies per cell, compared with about 10 by digital PCR, which implies about 30% capture efficiency. A single cell's worth of spiked-in Jurkat TCR RNA was reported detectable even among about a million naive CD8 T cells. The sizes of highly expanded clones could end up underestimated when identical TCR molecules share a barcode. When barcode sub-clustering was left out, chimeric consensus sequences inflated TCR diversity, with chimeras reaching as high as 47%.

CDR1 SQVTM and CDR2 ANQGSEA are derived from the germline V gene. V is cut by 0 bases and J by 1 base, and the space between the germline ends is 13 bases. The CDR3 measures 15 amino acids from cysteine to phenylalanine. Left in the record is the CDR3 DNA by itself, 45 bases read in frame from the first base. Libraries were constructed by PCR. Instrument on record: NextSeq 500. Preparation of bulk TCR libraries followed a previously described approach, with the TCR primers listed in Table S5. Total RNA was purified with the Qiagen AllPrep DNA/RNA kit. Before analysis, reads from multiple sequencing runs of one library were combined. The original methods were these. Only reads with exact TCR constant sequence were kept, trimmed to 150 nt, and grouped by their 12-nt molecular barcodes. Reads in each barcode group were sub-clustered using a 15% Levenshtein threshold, and a quality-weighted consensus sequence was built for each RNA molecule. Non-functional sequences were removed, as were lower-count sequences one edit away from another. Barcode sub-clusters with fewer than 20% of the maximum read count were removed, based on fitting two negative binomial distributions. TCRdb itself trimmed the public reads at Q25 with fastp, ran MiXCR and retained productive beta chains. Each CDR3 protein gets just one entry, which takes the most common genes and DNA from the rows behind it. These V and J calls originate from TCRdb's pipeline instead of the authors' own analysis. Here the sample has some 590,000 distinct CDR3 sequences; less than 30% occur a single time. Of the sample, about 0.81% is held by the ten largest clones.

Libraries of naive CD8 T cells were built from anywhere between about 19,000 and 1,000,000 sorted cells, with 10%, 30% or 50% of the purified RNA used. Naive CD8 T cells, defined as CD8+CD4-CCR7+CD45RA+, were FACS-sorted into RLT Plus buffer on a BD FACSAria II. Detection sensitivity was tested by spiking Jurkat RNA equal to some 11 TCR copies' worth into samples containing roughly 19,000-1,100,000 naive CD8 T cells. CD8 T cells were enriched using RosetteSep CD8+ T Cell Enrichment Cocktail and Ficoll-Paque, and the enriched cells then underwent ACK red cell lysis. As concerns this clonotype: This clone's antigen is unknown. Per-base qualities were not stored, and no clone one base away is much larger.

The source of this sequence is a human donor in good health. Some libraries in this study had Jurkat cell RNA spiked in. The chain uses TRBV29-1 and TRBJ2-7; the D gene is perhaps TRBD1 or TRBD2, each of them matching over 5 bases. The sequenced sample consisted of naive CD8+ T cells from blood, with Jurkat cell RNA spiked in. The cell subset or site label on this specimen signifies: FACS-sorted CD8+CD4-CCR7+CD45RA+ naive T cells. The nucleotide sequence reads as follows: TGCAGCGTTGAAGATCAGGCAGGGAGTTCCTACGAGCAGTACTTC. Its protein reads: CSVEDQAGSSYEQYF.